This T cell receptor beta chain was sequenced in a study of shared clonotypes between healthy human individuals. In regard to this clone: Its antigen is unknown.

The assay was run at deep level. As originally analysed: ImmunoSEQ only sent back junction sequences with no quality scores, so filtering was done differently. Method: immunoSEQ multiplex PCR; TCRdb's copy keeps in-frame clones and lacks some. V and J calls and clone size are given by that table; D and trimming were obtained from the DNA. The sample consists of approximately 2.3 million clones, more than 85% of them appearing once. Overall study findings and caveats: Sorted-subset sequencing, rarefaction showed, was incomplete despite large depth. About 5.2% was the fraction of naive CD4 clonotypes found shared across several donors.

Trimming took 5 bases from V and 4 from J; bases not matched to a gene: 16. This CDR3 has 18 residues. Germline CDR1 SGHAT, CDR2 FQNNGV. Sequenced material: naive CD4+ T cells from PBMCs. The sample's subset: CD45RA+ positively selected. The V gene is TRBV11-2, the J gene TRBJ2-2; 7 positions match TRBD2. This receptor was obtained from a man in his late teens or twenties in good health. Some clones in this sample may be carry-over from other donors' samples. In nucleotides, the CDR3 is TGTGCCAGCAGCCCCCTCTCGGGAGGCATTCATGGCACCGGGGAGCTGTTTTTT. Protein sequence: CASSPLSGGIHGTGELFF.